Listed below are T cell receptor beta chains from one sample, sequenced in a study of T cell responses to AZD1222 COVID-19 vaccine. Sequenced by immunoSEQ multiplex PCR; TCRdb stores in-frame clones only, minus some. The top ten clones hold 0.55% of a sample with around 260,000 clones, more than 80% of them seen once. This specimen consisted of peripheral blood, obtained on day 0 of AZD1222 vaccination. These receptors came from an adult in good health. CDR3s include the opening cysteine and the closing phenylalanine or tryptophan. The D gene is left open where the match is weak. Clone sizes are given selectively: once, few, many, or a class where the clone is expanded.

V: TRBV28; J: TRBJ2-7; D: TRBD2; size: -; DNA: TGTGCCAGCTCGTCGGGGGGGGCTCAATCCTACGAGCAGTACTTC; CDR3: CASSSGGAQSYEQYF
V: TRBV7-7; J: TRBJ2-7; D: -; size: -; DNA: TGTGCTAGCAGTTCGGGGCCGGGCTACGAGCAGTACTTC; CDR3: CASSSGPGYEQYF
V: TRBV18; J: TRBJ1-1; D: -; size: -; DNA: TGTGCCAGCTCGCCGACAGACGGGAACACTGAAGCTTTCTTT; CDR3: CASSPTDGNTEAFF
V: TRBV28; J: TRBJ2-7; D: -; size: -; DNA: TGTGCCAGCATGGGTAGGGCCTACGAGCAGTACTTC; CDR3: CASMGRAYEQYF
V: TRBV5-1; J: TRBJ1-5; D: -; size: -; DNA: TGCGCCAGCAGCGTCGCGGGGGGGGCGGGACAGCCCCAGCATTTT; CDR3: CASSVAGGAGQPQHF
V: TRBV11-3; J: TRBJ2-2; D: TRBD1; size: -; DNA: TGTGCCAGCAGCCTGACAGGGCCCGGGGAGCTGTTTTTT; CDR3: CASSLTGPGELFF
V: TRBV7-2; J: TRBJ1-1; D: -; size: -; DNA: TGTGCCAGCAGGGGAAGGTTGAACACTGAAGCTTTCTTT; CDR3: CASRGRLNTEAFF
V: TRBV18; J: TRBJ1-1; D: -; size: -; DNA: TGTGCCAGCCGTCCCGGGGACACTGAAGCTTTCTTT; CDR3: CASRPGDTEAFF
V: TRBV3-1/TRBV3-2; J: TRBJ1-1; D: -; size: -; DNA: TGTGCCAGCAGCTACGGCGGTGAAGCTTTCTTT; CDR3: CASSYGGEAFF
V: TRBV7-2; J: TRBJ2-5; D: -; size: -; DNA: TGTGCCAGCAGCTTACACGCAGGGGAAGAGACCCAGTACTTC; CDR3: CASSLHAGEETQYF
V: TRBV5-1; J: TRBJ2-7; D: -; size: -; DNA: TGCGCCAGCAGCTCATCAACTAACGAGCAGTACTTC; CDR3: CASSSSTNEQYF
V: TRBV7-9; J: TRBJ1-4; D: -; size: -; DNA: TGTGCCAGCAGCCAACTGACACAGGCTAATGAAAAACTGTTTTTT; CDR3: CASSQLTQANEKLFF
V: TRBV7-9; J: TRBJ2-7; D: -; size: -; DNA: TGTGCCAGCAGCGAGGACCCAGGGGCCTACGAGCAGTACTTC; CDR3: CASSEDPGAYEQYF
V: TRBV9; J: TRBJ2-3; D: -; size: -; DNA: TGTGCCAGCAGCAATCTGGGCGGGGGCACAGATACGCAGTATTTT; CDR3: CASSNLGGGTDTQYF
V: TRBV7-9; J: TRBJ1-2; D: -; size: -; DNA: TGTGCCAGCAGGGGACACTTTCCGGATGGCTACACCTTC; CDR3: CASRGHFPDGYTF
V: TRBV7-2; J: TRBJ1-3; D: TRBD1; size: -; DNA: TGTGCCAGCAGCCGGGACAGCTCTTCTGGAAACACCATATATTTT; CDR3: CASSRDSSSGNTIYF
V: TRBV6-6; J: TRBJ1-1; D: -; size: -; DNA: TGTGCCAGCGGGAGAAGGGTGGTGAACACTGAAGCTTTCTTT; CDR3: CASGRRVVNTEAFF
V: TRBV27; J: TRBJ2-7; D: -; size: -; DNA: TGTGCCAGCGGGTCCGTAGCGGCTGGCTCCTACGAGCAGTACTTC; CDR3: CASGSVAAGSYEQYF
V: TRBV28; J: TRBJ1-2; D: -; size: -; DNA: TGTGCCAGCAGTCCACGACGGAACGATGGCTACACCTTC; CDR3: CASSPRRNDGYTF
V: TRBV3-1/TRBV3-2; J: TRBJ2-1; D: TRBD2; size: once; DNA: TGTGCCAGCAGCCAGGGAGGGGGACTAGCACTATTCTTC; CDR3: CASSQGGGLALFF
V: TRBV7-2; J: TRBJ1-5; D: TRBD1; size: -; DNA: TGTGCCAGCAGCTTATCGTGGTCGACAGGGACTAGCAATCAGCCCCAGCATTTT; CDR3: CASSLSWSTGTSNQPQHF
V: TRBV2; J: TRBJ2-2; D: -; size: -; DNA: TGTGCCAGCAGTGACACAGATCTGGCGGGGGAGCTGTTTTTT; CDR3: CASSDTDLAGELFF
V: TRBV10-3; J: TRBJ2-6; D: -; size: once; DNA: TGTGCCATCAGTGTTGTCGGGGATGGGGCCAACGTCCTGACTTTC; CDR3: CAISVVGDGANVLTF
V: TRBV5-4; J: TRBJ2-1; D: TRBD1; size: -; DNA: TGTGCCAGCAGCCAGGGGGGGACAGGGAATTTTAATGAGCAGTTCTTC; CDR3: CASSQGGTGNFNEQFF
V: TRBV24-1; J: TRBJ2-7; D: -; size: -; DNA: TGTGCCACCAGTGATCCCGGGACGCCGGGCGACGAGCAGTACTTC; CDR3: CATSDPGTPGDEQYF
V: TRBV11-2; J: TRBJ1-5; D: -; size: -; DNA: TGTGCCAGCAGCTTAGCCCCAGGGGGCAATCAGCCCCAGCATTTT; CDR3: CASSLAPGGNQPQHF
V: TRBV19; J: TRBJ1-1; D: -; size: -; DNA: TGTGCCAGTAGTCAAGAGATTCGGGGCTACACTGAAGCTTTCTTT; CDR3: CASSQEIRGYTEAFF
V: TRBV6-2/TRBV6-3; J: TRBJ1-5; D: -; size: -; DNA: TGTGCCAGCAGTTACCCAGGCAATAGCAATCAGCCCCAGCATTTT; CDR3: CASSYPGNSNQPQHF
V: TRBV2; J: TRBJ2-3; D: TRBD1; size: once; DNA: TGTGCCAGCAGTTACTTGACAGGGGGTGCAGATACGCAGTATTTT; CDR3: CASSYLTGGADTQYF
V: TRBV2; J: TRBJ1-6; D: -; size: -; DNA: TGTGCCAGCAGTGTGAACAAACTCCACTTT; CDR3: CASSVNKLHF
V: TRBV18; J: TRBJ2-2; D: -; size: -; DNA: TGTGCCAGCTCACCAGACAAGAACACCGGGGAGCTGTTTTTT; CDR3: CASSPDKNTGELFF
V: TRBV7-2; J: TRBJ1-5; D: -; size: once; DNA: TGTGCCAGCAGCGGGGGCCAGGGGAGGCAGCCCCAGCATTTT; CDR3: CASSGGQGRQPQHF
V: TRBV19; J: TRBJ2-1; D: TRBD2; size: few; DNA: TGTGCCAGCAGCGTCGGGACTAGCGGGAGCAATGAGCAGTTCTTC; CDR3: CASSVGTSGSNEQFF
V: TRBV5-1; J: TRBJ2-2; D: TRBD2; size: -; DNA: TGCGCCAGCAGTTCCGGGACTAGCGGGGGGGCCACCGGGGAGCTGTTTTTT; CDR3: CASSSGTSGGATGELFF
V: TRBV5-4; J: TRBJ2-5; D: TRBD2; size: -; DNA: TGTGCCAGCAGCCAGGGACTAGACCAAGAGACCCAGTACTTC; CDR3: CASSQGLDQETQYF
V: TRBV6-1; J: TRBJ2-1; D: -; size: -; DNA: TGTGCCAGCAGTGATGGGGCCGTGTCGTTAGCCTACAATGAGCAGTTCTTC; CDR3: CASSDGAVSLAYNEQFF
V: TRBV6-5; J: TRBJ2-2; D: -; size: -; DNA: TGTGCCAGCAGCAAAGGGGGGAGTGGGTCCGGGGAGCTGTTTTTT; CDR3: CASSKGGSGSGELFF
V: TRBV7-2; J: TRBJ2-1; D: TRBD2; size: -; DNA: TGTGCCAGCAGCTCATCAATCGGACTAGCGGGAAATTGGTTCTTC; CDR3: CASSSSIGLAGNWFF
V: TRBV10-2; J: TRBJ2-7; D: -; size: -; DNA: TGCGCCAGCAGCAGCTCCTACGAGCAGTACTTC; CDR3: CASSSSYEQYF
V: TRBV2; J: TRBJ2-7; D: TRBD2; size: once; DNA: TGTGCCAGCAGCCTGACTCGGGAGGCCGAGCAGTACTTC; CDR3: CASSLTREAEQYF
V: TRBV28; J: TRBJ1-2; D: TRBD1; size: few; DNA: TGTGCCAGCAGTTCCCCCCCCGGGACAGGGGGCCCCAACTATGGCTACACCTTC; CDR3: CASSSPPGTGGPNYGYTF
V: TRBV5-5; J: TRBJ1-2; D: -; size: -; DNA: TGTGCCAGCAGCTCAAGGGCAGACTCTAACTATGGCTACACCTTC; CDR3: CASSSRADSNYGYTF
V: TRBV7-9; J: TRBJ2-2; D: TRBD1; size: -; DNA: TGTGCCAGCAGCTCCAGCCCGGGACAGCTTACCGGGGAGCTGTTTTTT; CDR3: CASSSSPGQLTGELFF
V: TRBV27; J: TRBJ1-1; D: -; size: -; DNA: TGTGCCAGCAGTCCTGATCCCATCCCGGACTGGAGAAAGAACACTGAAGCTTTCTTT; CDR3: CASSPDPIPDWRKNTEAFF
V: TRBV10-3; J: TRBJ2-5; D: -; size: -; DNA: TGTGCCACCGGGGGAACCGTTAATCAAGAGACCCAGTACTTC; CDR3: CATGGTVNQETQYF